The present entry profiles one T cell receptor beta chain with its context. Original methodology: By means of reference gene primer amplification, nucleated cell counts were estimated. The table came from immunoSEQ multiplex PCR; TCRdb's copy has only in-frame clones and leaves some out. V and J calls and clone size are copied from that table; D and trimming were computed from the DNA. The repertoire holds around 390,000 clones, with 85% to 90% as singletons. This CDR3 contains 13 residues. Trimming cost V 5 bases and J 6 bases, with 13 bases left between them. Germline V lookup: CDR1 SGHTA, CDR2 FQGNSA. This entry belongs to a study of blood T cell repertoires in COVID-19. Study-wide context: Samples representing acute and convalescent COVID-19 were sourced from the United States, Italy and Spain.

Participant reports of clinical history set cohort assignment. Two negative PCRs, clearance, or symptom resolution were required of recovered Cohort 3 donors. The chain combines TRBV7-2 with TRBJ1-1, with D perhaps matching TRBD1 (6 bases). The sequencing input was PBMCs or T cells enriched from blood (not recorded which). This receptor was obtained from a woman aged 50 to 60 who had recovered from COVID-19. DNA for the CDR3: TGTGCCAGCAGCCTAGACAGGAGTGCTGAAGCTTTCTTT. Translating gives CASSLDRSAEAFF.